The T cell receptor (beta chain) described here comes from a study of shared clonotypes between healthy human individuals. CD8 cells classed as naive were CD45RO-negative and positively selected for CCR7, excluding terminally differentiated effector memory CD45RA+ cells. Points from the study as a whole: Compared with clonotypes that all four donors shared, non-shared clonotypes had lower generation probabilities. Memory subsets generally showed lower estimated richness than naive subsets. Sampling was confined to blood; repertoires within tissues likely differ.

At a deep level, the assay was run. Data came from immunoSEQ multiplex PCR; TCRdb stores just in-frame clones and leaves some out. The sample carries under 1 million clones, 96% recorded once. On this clone: Its target is unknown. The same CDR3 can be traced to other DNA sequences in this sample.

This receptor was taken from a man aged 25 to 40 in good health. The sample was naive CD8+ T cells sorted from blood.

The CDR3 here is CASSLAGGSYNEQFF. The DNA of the CDR3 is TGTGCCAGCAGCCTAGCGGGAGGCTCCTACAATGAGCAGTTCTTC. This sequence joins TRBV11-2 and TRBJ2-1; 11 nucleotides line up with TRBD2. J was trimmed by 0 bases and V by 5 bases; bases with no gene match: 0. The CDR3 is 15 residues long. Germline CDR1 reads SGHAT; CDR2 reads FQNNGV.